Listed below are T cell receptor beta chains from one sample, sequenced in a study of T cell clonotyping in hematopoietic cell transplantation. Profiling relied on immunoSEQ multiplex PCR, and the TCRdb table lists in-frame clones only, not all of them. Seen here are approximately 75,000 clones, 94% observed once, and the top ten hold about 1.5%. Material: peripheral blood mononuclear cells. These receptors came from a man in his forties or fifties in good health. Some clones in this sample may be carry-over from other donors' samples. The CDR3 runs from the conserved cysteine through the conserved F or W. The order of the fields is J gene, D gene, V gene, clone size, CDR3 DNA, CDR3 protein. The D gene is left open where the match is weak. Not all rows give a size; the values are once, few, many and, for expanded clones, a class.

TRBJ1-1 | - | TRBV10-3 | - | TGTGCCATCAGTGAGTCCGGGCAGGGGAACACTGAAGCTTTCTTT | CAISESGQGNTEAFF
TRBJ1-2 | TRBD1 | TRBV25-1 | - | TGTGCCAGCAGCGACTTTACAGGGGGACACTATGGCTACACCTTC | CASSDFTGGHYGYTF
TRBJ2-2 | TRBD2 | TRBV5-1 | - | TGCGCCAGCAGCTTGCCTAAAGCGGGGGGGAACACCGGGGAGCTGTTTTTT | CASSLPKAGGNTGELFF
TRBJ2-1 | - | TRBV7-6 | once | TGTGCCAGCAGCCCGGAACAGGTCCCAAGCTCCTACAATGAGCAGTTCTTC | CASSPEQVPSSYNEQFF
TRBJ2-7 | - | TRBV5-4 | - | TGTGCCAGCAGCTTCGACAGAAACTACGAGCAGTACTTC | CASSFDRNYEQYF
TRBJ1-2 | TRBD1 | TRBV7-9 | - | TGTGCCAGCAGCCCAACAGGGGGCGACTATGGCTACACCTTC | CASSPTGGDYGYTF
TRBJ2-3 | - | TRBV9 | - | TGTGCCAGCAGCGAGGGACCCTCCCCCACAGATACGCAGTATTTT | CASSEGPSPTDTQYF
TRBJ1-1 | TRBD1 | TRBV11-1 | - | TGTGCCAGCACCCTTATCGCAGGGGGCAGGGAAGCTTTCTTT | CASTLIAGGREAFF
TRBJ1-1 | - | TRBV28 | - | TGTGCCAGCAGTTTAGGTGAGGGTGAAGCTTTCTTT | CASSLGEGEAFF
TRBJ1-4 | - | TRBV19 | - | TGTGCCAGTAGTACGAAATGGGATCGAACACTGTTTTTT | CASSTKWDRTLFF
TRBJ2-5 | - | TRBV30 | - | TGTGCCTGGTCAAATAGGGGAGAGACCCAGTACTTC | CAWSNRGETQYF
TRBJ1-1 | - | TRBV9 | - | TGTGCCAGCAGCGTAGAGGGGGTGAGCACTGAAGCTTTCTTT | CASSVEGVSTEAFF
TRBJ1-5 | - | TRBV18 | - | TGTGCCAGCTCACCGGACTTACCCAATCAGCCCCAGCATTTT | CASSPDLPNQPQHF
TRBJ2-7 | TRBD2 | TRBV7-6 | - | TGTGCCAGCAGCTTAGTGGGACTAGCGGGTTCCGAGCAGTACTTC | CASSLVGLAGSEQYF
TRBJ1-1 | - | TRBV7-8 | - | TGTGCCAGCAGCTTTGGTTACGGGACTGAAGCTTTCTTT | CASSFGYGTEAFF
TRBJ1-5 | - | TRBV28 | - | TGTGCCAGCATCGGTAGCAATCAGCCCCAGCATTTT | CASIGSNQPQHF
TRBJ2-5 | TRBD1 | TRBV28 | once | TGTGCCAGCAGCACCATGACAGGGGGCGGCGAGACCCAGTACTTC | CASSTMTGGGETQYF
TRBJ2-1 | - | TRBV7-3 | - | TGTGCCAGCAGCTTAAGCGACGGAAACAATGAGCAGTTCTTC | CASSLSDGNNEQFF
TRBJ2-2 | TRBD1 | TRBV9 | - | TGTGCCAGCAACAGGGGGACCGGGGAGCTGTTTTTT | CASNRGTGELFF
TRBJ1-2 | - | TRBV29-1 | - | TGCAGCGCGCGGGGGATGGGCGATGGCTACACCTTC | CSARGMGDGYTF
TRBJ1-2 | - | TRBV13 | - | TGTGCCAGCAGCTTAGGAGGCCAACAGGGAGGCCCTAACTATGGCTACACCTTC | CASSLGGQQGGPNYGYTF
TRBJ2-7 | - | TRBV28 | - | TGTGCCAGCAGTTTTGCGATCCCAGACATAACCTACGAGCAGTACTTC | CASSFAIPDITYEQYF
TRBJ2-5 | - | TRBV27 | - | TGTGCCAGCAGTTTCTGGCAGGGTGCGCAAGAGACCCAGTACTTC | CASSFWQGAQETQYF
TRBJ2-1 | - | TRBV18 | few | TGTGCCAGCTCACCAAGGGGAGGACTGCAGGGCAATGAGCAGTTCTTC | CASSPRGGLQGNEQFF
TRBJ2-7 | TRBD1 | TRBV6-5 | - | TGTGCCAGCAGTTATAACAGGGGCTACGAGCAGTACTTC | CASSYNRGYEQYF
TRBJ2-7 | - | TRBV19 | - | TGTGCCAGTAAAACCCTGGGCAGGCCTAAGACGTACGAGCAGTACTTC | CASKTLGRPKTYEQYF
TRBJ2-7 | - | TRBV5-1 | - | TGCGCCAGCAGCTTGGCCTCAGGTACCTACGAGCAGTACTTC | CASSLASGTYEQYF
TRBJ2-7 | TRBD2 | TRBV27 | once | TGTGCCAGCAGAGAAGGGACTAGCGGACTCTACGAGCAGTACTTC | CASREGTSGLYEQYF
TRBJ1-1 | TRBD1 | TRBV27 | - | TGTGCCAGCAGTACCGTGGGACAGGGGGCAGGAACTGAAGCTTTCTTT | CASSTVGQGAGTEAFF
TRBJ2-2 | TRBD2 | TRBV4-1 | once | TGCGCCGCCTCAGCGGGATTACGGGGACTCACCGGGGAGCTGTTTTTT | CAASAGLRGLTGELFF
TRBJ1-2 | - | TRBV29-1 | - | TGCAGCGTTTATTCCCTTCAGGGTAATTATGGCTACACCTTC | CSVYSLQGNYGYTF
TRBJ2-4 | - | TRBV5-8 | few | TGTGCCAGCAGCTTAAAAACGGGGGACTTC | CASSLKTGDF
TRBJ1-1 | - | TRBV2 | - | TGTGCCAGCAGTGAAGTCACAGGCAACACTGAAGCTTTCTTT | CASSEVTGNTEAFF
TRBJ2-5 | - | TRBV5-1 | - | TGCGCCAGCAGCCTACTACCCCCAGGGCAGGGGGAGACCCAGTACTTC | CASSLLPPGQGETQYF
TRBJ1-4 | - | TRBV7-2 | - | TGTGCCAGCAGCTTAGTCAAAGGGAGTCGAGAAAAACTGTTTTTT | CASSLVKGSREKLFF
TRBJ2-7 | - | TRBV9 | - | TGTGCCAGCAGCGGAGGACACTCCTACGAGCAGTACTTC | CASSGGHSYEQYF
TRBJ2-7 | - | TRBV6-5 | - | TGTGCCAGCAGTTACCAATCGCTTCTACCCTACGAGCAGTACTTC | CASSYQSLLPYEQYF
TRBJ2-7 | - | TRBV5-1 | - | TGCGCCAGCAGCTTGGAGGTGGGAGGTGGCGAGCAGTACTTC | CASSLEVGGGEQYF
TRBJ2-7 | - | TRBV5-1 | - | TGCGCCAGCACTACCGATCCTCCTGCATACGAGCAGTACTTC | CASTTDPPAYEQYF
TRBJ2-2 | TRBD1 | TRBV7-9 | - | TGTGCCAGCGAGTCCCCCGCAAGACAGGGGGAGACCGGGGAGCTGTTTTTT | CASESPARQGETGELFF
TRBJ1-5 | - | TRBV19 | once | TGTGCCAGTAGTATAGAGGCCCGTCATCAGCCCCAGCATTTT | CASSIEARHQPQHF
TRBJ1-5 | TRBD1 | TRBV28 | - | TGTGCCAGCAGTTTCCGGGACAGGGGCAATCAGCCCCAGCATTTT | CASSFRDRGNQPQHF
TRBJ2-1 | TRBD1 | TRBV5-1 | - | TGCGCCAGCAGCTCCTCTGGACAGGGTTACAATGAGCAGTTCTTC | CASSSSGQGYNEQFF
TRBJ1-2 | TRBD1 | TRBV4-1 | - | TGCGCCAGCAGCCAAGACCCAACAGGGGGCTATGGCTACACCTTC | CASSQDPTGGYGYTF
TRBJ1-5 | - | TRBV19 | - | TGTGCCAGTAGGATCTTACATGGGTTGGATAGCAATCAGCCCCAGCATTTT | CASRILHGLDSNQPQHF
TRBJ2-2 | TRBD1 | TRBV10-3 | - | TGTGCCATCTCAGGGGGCGCCCGGGAGCTGTTTTTT | CAISGGARELFF
TRBJ2-3 | TRBD2 | TRBV28 | - | TGTGCCAGCACCAAAACTGTCGTACAGCGGGGAGATACGCAGTATTTT | CASTKTVVQRGDTQYF
TRBJ1-6 | - | TRBV2 | - | TGTGCCAGCAGTGATCAGGGGCCTTATAATTCACCCCTCCACTTT | CASSDQGPYNSPLHF
TRBJ1-2 | - | TRBV4-1 | - | TGCGCCAGCAGCCAAGAGGATGTTAACTATGGCTACACCTTC | CASSQEDVNYGYTF
TRBJ1-6 | TRBD1 | TRBV6-1 | - | TGTGCCAGCAGTACCGGGACAGTTAATTCACCCCTCCACTTT | CASSTGTVNSPLHF
TRBJ2-7 | TRBD2 | TRBV5-1 | - | TGCGCCAGCAGCGCACGACTAGCGGGAGACGAGCAGTACTTC | CASSARLAGDEQYF
TRBJ2-1 | - | TRBV29-1 | - | TGCAGCGTTGAAGTAGTCCAGTTTGGGCAGTTCTTC | CSVEVVQFGQFF
TRBJ1-4 | TRBD1 | TRBV7-8 | - | TGTGCCAGCAGCTTAGTTCGGGACAGGTTTAATGAAAAACTGTTTTTT | CASSLVRDRFNEKLFF
TRBJ1-5 | - | TRBV5-6 | - | TGTGCCAGCAGCTTGATACAGGCAGATCAGCCCCAGCATTTT | CASSLIQADQPQHF
TRBJ2-6 | - | TRBV4-2 | once | TGTGCCAGCAGCCATACAGGGTCCTCTGGGGCCAACGTCCTGACTTTC | CASSHTGSSGANVLTF
TRBJ2-7 | TRBD1 | TRBV5-1 | - | TGCGCCAGCAGCTTGGGGGGGAAGACAGGGTACTACGAGCAGTACTTC | CASSLGGKTGYYEQYF
TRBJ2-5 | TRBD1 | TRBV7-9 | - | TGTGCCAGCAGCTTAGGTACCGGACAGGGGATCCAAGAGACCCAGTACTTC | CASSLGTGQGIQETQYF
TRBJ2-5 | TRBD2 | TRBV19 | - | TGTGCCAGTAGTATTGGGGCGGGAGGAGAGACCCAGTACTTC | CASSIGAGGETQYF